This T cell receptor beta chain was documented in a study of T cell repertoires in cytomegalovirus infection. Study in general: CMV epitopes in the study were HLA-C-restricted (recently identified) and HLA-B-restricted (well studied). Carrying CMV and the relevant HLA type showed in public TCR beta signatures.

The V end lost 7 bases, the J end lost 7 bases, and 16 bases lay between the germline ends. CDR3 length: 13 residues. Germline V gives CDR1 MNHGY, CDR2 SAAAGT. Worth noting for this clonotype: Its antigen is still unknown.

MiXCR, applied by TCRdb to the reads, yields one record per CDR3 protein. Here the sample spans roughly 920,000 distinct CDR3 sequences, about 33% being singletons. Study-wide results and caveats: The response measured ex vivo was dominated by TCR beta clonotypes (HLA-C-restricted and CMV-specific). Public TCR beta family frequency separated CMV-and-HLA carriers, including in an independent cohort.

This sequence was found in a human donor in good health (CMV status not recorded). Some clones in this sample may be carry-over from other donors' samples. The chain joins TRBV6-8 to TRBJ1-2, with no clear D. The material was cultured CD8+ T cells from PBMCs, obtained from culture after CMV antigen stimulation. The CDR3 sequence is CASNYNALGGYTF. CDR3 DNA sequence: TGTGCCAGCAACTATAATGCACTTGGTGGCTACACCTTC.